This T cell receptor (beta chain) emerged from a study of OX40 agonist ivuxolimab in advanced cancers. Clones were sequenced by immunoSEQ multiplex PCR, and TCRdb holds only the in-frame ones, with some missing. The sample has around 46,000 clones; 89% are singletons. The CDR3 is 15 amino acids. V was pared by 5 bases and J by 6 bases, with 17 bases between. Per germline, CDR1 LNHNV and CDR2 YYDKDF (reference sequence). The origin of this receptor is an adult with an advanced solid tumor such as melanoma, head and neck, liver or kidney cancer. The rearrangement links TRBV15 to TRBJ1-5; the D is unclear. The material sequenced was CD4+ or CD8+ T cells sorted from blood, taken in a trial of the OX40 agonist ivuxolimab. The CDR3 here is CATSRDLSDGQPQHF. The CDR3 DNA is TGTGCCACCAGCCGGGATCTCAGTGATGGTCAGCCCCAGCATTTT.